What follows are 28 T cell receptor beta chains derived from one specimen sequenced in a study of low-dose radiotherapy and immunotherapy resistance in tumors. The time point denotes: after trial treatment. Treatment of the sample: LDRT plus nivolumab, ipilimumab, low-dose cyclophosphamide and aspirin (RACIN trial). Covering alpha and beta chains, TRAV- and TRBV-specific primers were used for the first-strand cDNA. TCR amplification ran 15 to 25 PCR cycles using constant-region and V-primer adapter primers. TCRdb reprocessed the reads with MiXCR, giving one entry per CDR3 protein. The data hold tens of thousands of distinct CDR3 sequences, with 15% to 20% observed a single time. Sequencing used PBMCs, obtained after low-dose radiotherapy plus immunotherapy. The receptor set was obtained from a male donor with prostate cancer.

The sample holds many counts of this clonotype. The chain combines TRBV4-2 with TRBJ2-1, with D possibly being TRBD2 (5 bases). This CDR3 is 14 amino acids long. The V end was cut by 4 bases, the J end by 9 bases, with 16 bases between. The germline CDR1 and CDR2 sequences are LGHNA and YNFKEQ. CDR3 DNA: TGTGCCAGCAGCCGTGATGTCGGCAGCGGTGAGCAGTTCTTC. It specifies CASSRDVGSGEQFF.

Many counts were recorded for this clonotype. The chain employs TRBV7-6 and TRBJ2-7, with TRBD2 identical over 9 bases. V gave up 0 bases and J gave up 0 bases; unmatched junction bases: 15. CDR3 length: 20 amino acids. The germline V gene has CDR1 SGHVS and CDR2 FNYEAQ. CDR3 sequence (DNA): TGTGCCAGCAGCTTAGCCTCCGACCGCATTGGTAGCGGGAGCTCCTACGAGCAGTACTTC. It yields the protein CASSLASDRIGSGSSYEQYF.

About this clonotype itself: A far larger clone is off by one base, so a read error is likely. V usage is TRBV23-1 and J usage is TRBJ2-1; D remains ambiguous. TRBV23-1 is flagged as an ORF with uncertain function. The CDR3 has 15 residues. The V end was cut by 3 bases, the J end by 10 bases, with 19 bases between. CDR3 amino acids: CASSQGPSKSYEQFF. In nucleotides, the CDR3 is TGCGCCAGCAGTCAGGGCCCCTCCAAATCCTACGAGCAGTTCTTC.

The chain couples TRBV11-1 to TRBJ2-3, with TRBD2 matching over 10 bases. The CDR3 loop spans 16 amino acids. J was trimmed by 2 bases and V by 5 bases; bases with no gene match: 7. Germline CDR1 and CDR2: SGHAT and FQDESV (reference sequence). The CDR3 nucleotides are TGTGCCAGCAGCCCCAGACTAGCGGGTTTCACAGATACGCAGTATTTT. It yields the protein CASSPRLAGFTDTQYF.

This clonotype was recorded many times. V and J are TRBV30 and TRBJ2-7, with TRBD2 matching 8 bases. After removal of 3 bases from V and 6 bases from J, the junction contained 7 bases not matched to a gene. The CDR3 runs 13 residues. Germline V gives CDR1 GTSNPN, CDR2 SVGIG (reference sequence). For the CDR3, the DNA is TGTGCCTGGAGATTAGCGGGATCGGGCGAGCAGTACTTC. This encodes CAWRLAGSGEQYF.

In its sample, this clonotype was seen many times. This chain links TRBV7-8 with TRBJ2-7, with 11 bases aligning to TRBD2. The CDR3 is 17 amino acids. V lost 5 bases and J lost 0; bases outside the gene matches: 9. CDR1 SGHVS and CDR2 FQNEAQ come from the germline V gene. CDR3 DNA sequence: TGTGCCAGCAGCATCGGGATAGGACTAGCGGGCTCCTACGAGCAGTACTTC. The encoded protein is CASSIGIGLAGSYEQYF.

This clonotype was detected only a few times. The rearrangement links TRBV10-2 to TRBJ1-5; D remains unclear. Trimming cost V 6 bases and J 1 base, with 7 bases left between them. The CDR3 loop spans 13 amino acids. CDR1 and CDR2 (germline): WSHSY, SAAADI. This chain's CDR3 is CASRVGSNQPQHF. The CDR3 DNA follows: TGCGCCAGCAGGGTGGGAAGCAATCAGCCCCAGCATTTT.

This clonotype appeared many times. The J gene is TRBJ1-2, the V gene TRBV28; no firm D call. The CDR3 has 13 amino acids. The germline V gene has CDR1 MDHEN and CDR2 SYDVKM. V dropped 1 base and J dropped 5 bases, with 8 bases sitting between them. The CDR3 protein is CASSLYSEYGYTF. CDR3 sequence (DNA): TGTGCCAGCAGTTTATATTCCGAGTATGGCTACACCTTC.

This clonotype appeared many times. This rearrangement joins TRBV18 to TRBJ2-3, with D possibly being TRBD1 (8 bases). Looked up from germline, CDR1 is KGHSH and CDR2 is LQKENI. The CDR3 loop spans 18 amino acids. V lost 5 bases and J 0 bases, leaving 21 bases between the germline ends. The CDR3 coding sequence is TGTGCCAGCTCAACATCAGCGGGATGGACAGGGAGCACAGATACGCAGTATTTT. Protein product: CASSTSAGWTGSTDTQYF.

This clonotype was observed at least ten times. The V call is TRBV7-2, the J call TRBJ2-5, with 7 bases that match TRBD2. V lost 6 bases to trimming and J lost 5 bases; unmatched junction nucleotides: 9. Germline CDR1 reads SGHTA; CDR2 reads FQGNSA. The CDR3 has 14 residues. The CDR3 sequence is CASSAGRTEETQYF. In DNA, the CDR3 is TGTGCCAGCAGTGCCGGGAGGACGGAGGAGACCCAGTACTTC.

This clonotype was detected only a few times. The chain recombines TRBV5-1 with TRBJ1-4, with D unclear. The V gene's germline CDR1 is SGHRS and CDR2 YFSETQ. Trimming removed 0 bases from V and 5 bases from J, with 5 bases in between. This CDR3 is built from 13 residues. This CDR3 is CASSLEANEKLFF. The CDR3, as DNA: TGCGCCAGCAGCTTGGAGGCAAATGAAAAACTGTTTTTT.

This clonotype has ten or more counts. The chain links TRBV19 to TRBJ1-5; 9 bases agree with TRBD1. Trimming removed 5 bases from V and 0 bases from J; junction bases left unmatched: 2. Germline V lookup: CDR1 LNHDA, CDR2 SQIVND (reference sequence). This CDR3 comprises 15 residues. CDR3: CASSWGQGSNQPQHF. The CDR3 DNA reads TGTGCCAGTAGTTGGGGACAGGGTAGCAATCAGCCCCAGCATTTT.

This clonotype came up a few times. Here the CDR3 DNA reads TGCAGCGTCAGAGCGGGACAGCAAGAGACCCAGTACTTC. It is translated as CSVRAGQQETQYF. The chain combines TRBV29-1 with TRBJ2-5, with D perhaps TRBD1 or TRBD2 (7 bases each). The V and J ends lost 6 bases and 2 bases respectively, with 13 bases between them. Germline CDR1 SQVTM, CDR2 ANQGSEA. The CDR3 length is 13 residues.

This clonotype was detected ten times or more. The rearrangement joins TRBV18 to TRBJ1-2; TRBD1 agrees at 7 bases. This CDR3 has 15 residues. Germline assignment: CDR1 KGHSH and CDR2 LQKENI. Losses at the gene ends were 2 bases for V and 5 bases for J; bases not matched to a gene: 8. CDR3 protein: CASSPNPDRPYGYTF. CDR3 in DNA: TGTGCCAGCTCACCAAACCCGGACAGGCCGTATGGCTACACCTTC.

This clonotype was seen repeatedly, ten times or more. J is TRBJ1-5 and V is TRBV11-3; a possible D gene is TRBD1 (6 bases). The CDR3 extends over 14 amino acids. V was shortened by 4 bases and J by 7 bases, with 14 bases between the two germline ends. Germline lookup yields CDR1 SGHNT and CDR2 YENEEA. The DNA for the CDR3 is TGTGCCAGCAGCTGTTGGGGGCGCGGGCAGCCCCAGCATTTT. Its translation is CASSCWGRGQPQHF. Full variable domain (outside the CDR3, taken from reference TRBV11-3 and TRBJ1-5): EAGVVQSPRYKIIEKKQPVAFWCNPISGHNTLYWYLQNLGQGPELLIRYENEEAVDDSQLPKDRFSAERLKGVDSTLKIQPAELGDSAVYLCASSCWGRGQPQHFGDGTRLSIL.

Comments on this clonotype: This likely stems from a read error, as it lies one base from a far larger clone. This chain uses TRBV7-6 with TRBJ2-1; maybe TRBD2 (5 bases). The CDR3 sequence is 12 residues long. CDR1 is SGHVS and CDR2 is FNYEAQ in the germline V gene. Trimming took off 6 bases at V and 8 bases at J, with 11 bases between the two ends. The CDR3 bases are TGTGCCAGCAGGGGAGTAGCGCATGAGCAGTTCTTC. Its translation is CASRGVAHEQFF.

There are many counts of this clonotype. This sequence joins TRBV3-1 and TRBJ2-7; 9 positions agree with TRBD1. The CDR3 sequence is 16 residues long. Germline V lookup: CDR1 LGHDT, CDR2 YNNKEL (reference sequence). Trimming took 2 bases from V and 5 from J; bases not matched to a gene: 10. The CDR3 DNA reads TGTGCCAGCAGCCAACTCTCCGGGACAGGGAACCACGAGCAGTACTTC. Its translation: CASSQLSGTGNHEQYF.

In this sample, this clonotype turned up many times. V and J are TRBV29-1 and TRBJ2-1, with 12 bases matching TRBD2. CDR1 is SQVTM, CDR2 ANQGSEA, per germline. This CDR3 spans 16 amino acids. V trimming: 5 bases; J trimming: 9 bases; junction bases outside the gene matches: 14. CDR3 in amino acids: CSVKIIGLAGFGEQFF. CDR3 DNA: TGCAGCGTTAAGATCATCGGACTAGCGGGATTTGGTGAGCAGTTCTTC.

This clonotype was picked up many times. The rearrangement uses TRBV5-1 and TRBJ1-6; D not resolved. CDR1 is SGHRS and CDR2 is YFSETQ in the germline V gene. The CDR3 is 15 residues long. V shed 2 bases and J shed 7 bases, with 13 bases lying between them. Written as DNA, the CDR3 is TGCGCCAGCAGCTTTACCGGGCAGTGGAATTCACCCCTCCACTTT. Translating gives CASSFTGQWNSPLHF.

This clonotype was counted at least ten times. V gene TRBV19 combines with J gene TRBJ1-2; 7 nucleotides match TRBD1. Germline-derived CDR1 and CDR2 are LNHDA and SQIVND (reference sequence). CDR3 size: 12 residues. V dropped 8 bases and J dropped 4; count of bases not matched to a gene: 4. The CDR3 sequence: CASRTGGYGYTF. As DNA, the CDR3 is TGTGCCAGTCGGACAGGAGGCTATGGCTACACCTTC. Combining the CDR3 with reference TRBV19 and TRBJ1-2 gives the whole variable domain DGGITQSPKYLFRKEGQNVTLSCEQNLNHDAMYWYRQDPGQGLRLIYYSQIVNDFQKGDIAEGYSVSREKKESFPLTVTSAQKNPTAFYLCASRTGGYGYTFGSGTRLTVV.

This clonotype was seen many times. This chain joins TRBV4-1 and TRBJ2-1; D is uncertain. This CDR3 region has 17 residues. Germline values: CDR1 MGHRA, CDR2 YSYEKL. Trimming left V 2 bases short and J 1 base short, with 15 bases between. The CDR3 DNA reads TGCGCCAGCAGCCAATATTCCGTGGCGGTATCCTACAATGAGCAGTTCTTC. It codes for CASSQYSVAVSYNEQFF.

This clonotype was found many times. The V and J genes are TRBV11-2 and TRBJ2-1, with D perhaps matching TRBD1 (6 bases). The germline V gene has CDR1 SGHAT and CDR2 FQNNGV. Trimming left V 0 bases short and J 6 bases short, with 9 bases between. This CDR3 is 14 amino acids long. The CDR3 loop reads CASSLDRTVNEQFF. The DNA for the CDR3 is TGTGCCAGCAGCTTAGATCGGACAGTCAATGAGCAGTTCTTC.

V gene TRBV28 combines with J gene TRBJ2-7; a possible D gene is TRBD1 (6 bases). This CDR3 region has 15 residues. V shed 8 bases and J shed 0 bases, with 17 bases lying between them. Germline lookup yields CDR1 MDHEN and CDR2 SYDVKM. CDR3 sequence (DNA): TGTGCCAGCCCCCCAGCCCGGGACAACTCCTACGAGCAGTACTTC. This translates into CASPPARDNSYEQYF.

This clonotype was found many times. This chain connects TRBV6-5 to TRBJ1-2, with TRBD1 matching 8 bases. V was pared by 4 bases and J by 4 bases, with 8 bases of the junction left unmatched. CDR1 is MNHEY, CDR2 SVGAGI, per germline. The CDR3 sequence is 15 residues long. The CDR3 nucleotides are TGTGCCAGCAGTTTAAATGGACAGGGAGGCTATGGCTACACCTTC. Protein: CASSLNGQGGYGYTF.

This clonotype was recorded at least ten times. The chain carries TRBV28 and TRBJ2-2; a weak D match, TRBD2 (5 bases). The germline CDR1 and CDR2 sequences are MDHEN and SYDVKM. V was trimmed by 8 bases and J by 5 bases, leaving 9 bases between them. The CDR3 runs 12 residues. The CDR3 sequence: CASGSATGELFF. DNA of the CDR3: TGTGCCAGCGGGAGCGCAACCGGGGAGCTGTTTTTT.

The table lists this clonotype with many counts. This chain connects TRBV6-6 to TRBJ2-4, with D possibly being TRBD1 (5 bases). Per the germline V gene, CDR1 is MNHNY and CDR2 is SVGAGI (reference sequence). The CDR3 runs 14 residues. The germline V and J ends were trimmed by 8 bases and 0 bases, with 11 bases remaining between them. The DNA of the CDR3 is TGTGCCAGCGCTAAGGACAAAGCCAAAAACATTCAGTACTTC. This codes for CASAKDKAKNIQYF.

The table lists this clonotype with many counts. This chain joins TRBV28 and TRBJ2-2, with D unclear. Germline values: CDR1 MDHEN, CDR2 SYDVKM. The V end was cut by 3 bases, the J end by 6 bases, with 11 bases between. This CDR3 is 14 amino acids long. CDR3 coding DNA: TGTGCCAGCAGTTTGCCCCACCCGGCCGGGGAGCTGTTTTTT. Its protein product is CASSLPHPAGELFF. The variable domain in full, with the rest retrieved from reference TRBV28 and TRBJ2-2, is DVKVTQSSRYLVKRTGEKVFLECVQDMDHENMFWYRQDPGLGLRLIYFSYDVKMKEKGDIPEGYSVSREKKERFSLILESASTNQTSMYLCASSLPHPAGELFFGEGSRLTVL.

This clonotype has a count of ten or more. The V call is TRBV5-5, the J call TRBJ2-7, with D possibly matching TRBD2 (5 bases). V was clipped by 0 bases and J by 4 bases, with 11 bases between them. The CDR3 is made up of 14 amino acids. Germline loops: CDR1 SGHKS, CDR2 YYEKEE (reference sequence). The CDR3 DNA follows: TGTGCCAGCAGCTTGGTTGTGAGGGATTACGAGCAGTACTTC. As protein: CASSLVVRDYEQYF.